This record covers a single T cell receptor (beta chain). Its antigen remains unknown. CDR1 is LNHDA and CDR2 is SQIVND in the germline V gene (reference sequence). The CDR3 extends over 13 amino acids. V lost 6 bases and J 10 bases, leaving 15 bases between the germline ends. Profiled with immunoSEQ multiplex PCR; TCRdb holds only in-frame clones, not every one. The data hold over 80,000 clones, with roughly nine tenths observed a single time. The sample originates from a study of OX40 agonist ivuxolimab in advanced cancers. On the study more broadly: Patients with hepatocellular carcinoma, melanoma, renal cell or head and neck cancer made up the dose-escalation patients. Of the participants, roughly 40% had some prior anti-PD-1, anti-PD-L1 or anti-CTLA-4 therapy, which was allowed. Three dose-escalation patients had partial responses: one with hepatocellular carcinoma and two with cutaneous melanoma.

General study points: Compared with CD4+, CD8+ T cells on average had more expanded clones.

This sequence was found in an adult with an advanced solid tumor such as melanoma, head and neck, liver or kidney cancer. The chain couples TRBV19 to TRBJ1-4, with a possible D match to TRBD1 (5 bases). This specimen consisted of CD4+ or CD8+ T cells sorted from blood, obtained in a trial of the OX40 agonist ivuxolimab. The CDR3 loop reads CASRWRGSGKLFF. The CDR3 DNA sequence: TGTGCCAGTAGGTGGAGGGGATCGGGAAAACTGTTTTTT.